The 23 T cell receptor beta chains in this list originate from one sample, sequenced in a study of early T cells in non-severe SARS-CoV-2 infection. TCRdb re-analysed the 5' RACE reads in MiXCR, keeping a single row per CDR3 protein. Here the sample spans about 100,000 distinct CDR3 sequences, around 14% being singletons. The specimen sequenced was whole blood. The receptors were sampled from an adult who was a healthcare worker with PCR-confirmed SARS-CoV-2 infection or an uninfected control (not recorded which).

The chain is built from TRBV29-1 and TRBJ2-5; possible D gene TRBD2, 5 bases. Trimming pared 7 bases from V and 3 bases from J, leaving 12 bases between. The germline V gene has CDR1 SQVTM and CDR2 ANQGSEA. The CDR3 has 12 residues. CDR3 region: CSAGDSKETQYF. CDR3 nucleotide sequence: TGCAGCGCCGGGGATTCCAAAGAGACCCAGTACTTC.

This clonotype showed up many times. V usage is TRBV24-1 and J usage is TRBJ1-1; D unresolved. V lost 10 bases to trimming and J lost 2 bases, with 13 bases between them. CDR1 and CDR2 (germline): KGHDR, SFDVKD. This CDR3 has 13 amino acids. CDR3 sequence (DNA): TGTGCCACTGATCAAGAGGCTAACACTGAAGCTTTCTTT. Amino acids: CATDQEANTEAFF.

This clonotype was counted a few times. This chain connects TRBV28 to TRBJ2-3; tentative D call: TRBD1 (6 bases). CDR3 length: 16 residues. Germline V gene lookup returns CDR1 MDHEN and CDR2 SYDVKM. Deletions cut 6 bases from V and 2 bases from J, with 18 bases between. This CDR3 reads CASRAIGTTFTDTQYF. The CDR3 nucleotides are TGTGCCAGCAGGGCGATTGGGACAACCTTCACAGATACGCAGTATTTT.

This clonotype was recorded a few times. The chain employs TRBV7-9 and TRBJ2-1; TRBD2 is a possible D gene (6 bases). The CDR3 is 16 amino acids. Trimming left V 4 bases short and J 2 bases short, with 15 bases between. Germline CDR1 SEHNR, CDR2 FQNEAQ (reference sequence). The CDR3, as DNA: TGTGCCAGCAGCTATTCGTGGAGGGAGGCCTACAATGAGCAGTTCTTC. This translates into CASSYSWREAYNEQFF.

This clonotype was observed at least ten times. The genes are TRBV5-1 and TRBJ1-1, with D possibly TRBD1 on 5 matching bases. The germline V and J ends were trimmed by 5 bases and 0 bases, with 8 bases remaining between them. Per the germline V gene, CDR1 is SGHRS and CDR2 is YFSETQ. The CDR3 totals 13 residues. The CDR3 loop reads CASRGDMNTEAFF. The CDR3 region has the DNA TGCGCCAGCAGGGGGGATATGAACACTGAAGCTTTCTTT.

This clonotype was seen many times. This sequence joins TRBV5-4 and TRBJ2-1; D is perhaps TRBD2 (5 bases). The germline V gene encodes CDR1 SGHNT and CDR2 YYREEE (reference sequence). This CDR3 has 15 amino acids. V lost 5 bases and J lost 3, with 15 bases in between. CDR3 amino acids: CASRGSPGGYNEQFF. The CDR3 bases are TGTGCCAGCAGGGGGAGTCCCGGAGGCTACAATGAGCAGTTCTTC.

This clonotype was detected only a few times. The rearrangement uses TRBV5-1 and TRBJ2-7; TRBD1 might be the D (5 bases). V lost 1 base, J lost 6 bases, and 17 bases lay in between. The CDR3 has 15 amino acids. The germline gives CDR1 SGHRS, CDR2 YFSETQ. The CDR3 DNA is TGCGCCAGCAGCTTGAATGCAGGGCTAGTTAGCGAGCAGTACTTC. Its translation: CASSLNAGLVSEQYF.

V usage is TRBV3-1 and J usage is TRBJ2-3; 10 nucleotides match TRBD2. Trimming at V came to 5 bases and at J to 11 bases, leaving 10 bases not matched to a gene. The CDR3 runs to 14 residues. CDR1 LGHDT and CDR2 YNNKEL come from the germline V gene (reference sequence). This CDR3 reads CASSSLTSGSQQYF. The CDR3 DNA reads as TGTGCCAGCAGCTCCCTGACTAGCGGGTCCCAGCAGTATTTT.

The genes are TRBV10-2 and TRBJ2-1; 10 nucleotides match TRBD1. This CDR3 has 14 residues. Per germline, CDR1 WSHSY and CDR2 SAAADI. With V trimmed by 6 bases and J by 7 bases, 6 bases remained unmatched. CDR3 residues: CASRGTGDRNEQFF. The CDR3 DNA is TGCGCCAGCAGGGGGACAGGGGATAGGAATGAGCAGTTCTTC.

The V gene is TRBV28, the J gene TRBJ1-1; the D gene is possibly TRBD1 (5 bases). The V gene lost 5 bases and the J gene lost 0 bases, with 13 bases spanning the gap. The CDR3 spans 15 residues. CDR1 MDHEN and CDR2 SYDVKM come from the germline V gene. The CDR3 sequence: CASSINPGMNTEAFF. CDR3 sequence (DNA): TGTGCCAGCAGTATAAATCCAGGGATGAACACTGAAGCTTTCTTT.

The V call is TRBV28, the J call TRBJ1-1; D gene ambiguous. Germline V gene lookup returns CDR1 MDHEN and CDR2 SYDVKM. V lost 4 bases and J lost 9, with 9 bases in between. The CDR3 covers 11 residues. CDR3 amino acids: CASSSQDQAFF. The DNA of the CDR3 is TGTGCCAGCAGTTCACAAGATCAAGCTTTCTTT.

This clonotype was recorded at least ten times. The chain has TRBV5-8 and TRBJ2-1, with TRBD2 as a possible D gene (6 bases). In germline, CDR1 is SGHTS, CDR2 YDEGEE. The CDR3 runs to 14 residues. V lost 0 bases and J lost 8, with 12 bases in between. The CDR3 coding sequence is TGTGCCAGCAGCTTGGAGGCTAGGGAGGATGAGCAGTTCTTC. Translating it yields CASSLEAREDEQFF. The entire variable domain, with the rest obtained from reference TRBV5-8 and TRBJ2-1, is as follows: EAGVTQSPTHLIKTRGQQATLRCSPISGHTSVYWYQQALGLGLQFLLWYDEGEERNRGNFPPRFSGRQFPNYSSELNVNALELEDSALYLCASSLEAREDEQFFGPGTRLTVL.

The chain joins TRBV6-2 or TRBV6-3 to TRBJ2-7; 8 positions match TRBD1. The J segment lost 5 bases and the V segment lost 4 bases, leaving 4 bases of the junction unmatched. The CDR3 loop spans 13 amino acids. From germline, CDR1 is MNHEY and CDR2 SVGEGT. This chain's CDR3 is CASSSQGANEQYF. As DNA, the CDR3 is TGTGCCAGCAGTTCCCAGGGGGCCAACGAGCAGTACTTC.

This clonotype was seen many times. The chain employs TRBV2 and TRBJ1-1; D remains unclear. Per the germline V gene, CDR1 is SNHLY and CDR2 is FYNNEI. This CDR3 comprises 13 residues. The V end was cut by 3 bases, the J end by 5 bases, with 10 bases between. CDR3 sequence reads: CASSDTQETEAFF. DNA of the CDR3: TGTGCCAGCAGTGACACCCAGGAAACTGAAGCTTTCTTT.

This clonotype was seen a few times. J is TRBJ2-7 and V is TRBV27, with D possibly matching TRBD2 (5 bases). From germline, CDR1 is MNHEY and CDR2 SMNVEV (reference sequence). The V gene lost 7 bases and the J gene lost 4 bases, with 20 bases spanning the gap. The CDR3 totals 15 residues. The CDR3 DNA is TGTGCCAGCACTTGGGGTTGGGAGACCCGGTACGAGCAGTACTTC. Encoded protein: CASTWGWETRYEQYF.

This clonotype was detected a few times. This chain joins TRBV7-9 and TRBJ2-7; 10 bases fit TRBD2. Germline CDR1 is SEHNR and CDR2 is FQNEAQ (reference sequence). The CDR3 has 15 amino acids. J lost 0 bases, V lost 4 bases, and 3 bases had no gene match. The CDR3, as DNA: TGTGCCAGCAGCTCAACTAGCGGGGACTCCTACGAGCAGTACTTC. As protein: CASSSTSGDSYEQYF.

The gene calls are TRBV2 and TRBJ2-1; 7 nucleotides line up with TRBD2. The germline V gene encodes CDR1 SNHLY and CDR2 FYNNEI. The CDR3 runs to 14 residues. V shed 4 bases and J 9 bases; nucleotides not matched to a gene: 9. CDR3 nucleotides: TGTGCCAGCAGTGCCTCGTGGGGAGGGGCTGAGCAGTTCTTC. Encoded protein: CASSASWGGAEQFF.

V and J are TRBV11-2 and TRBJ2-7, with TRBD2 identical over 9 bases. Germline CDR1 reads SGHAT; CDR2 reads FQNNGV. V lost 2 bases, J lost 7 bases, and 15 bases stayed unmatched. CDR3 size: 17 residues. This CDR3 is CASSLTLPASGAGEQYF. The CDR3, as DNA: TGTGCCAGCAGCTTAACCCTCCCGGCTAGCGGGGCAGGGGAGCAGTACTTC.

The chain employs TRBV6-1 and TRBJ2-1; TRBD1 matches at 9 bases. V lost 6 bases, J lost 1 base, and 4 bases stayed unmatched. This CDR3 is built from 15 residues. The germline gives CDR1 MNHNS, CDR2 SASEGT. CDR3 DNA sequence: TGTGCCAGCAGAGCGGGACAGGGTTCCTACAATGAGCAGTTCTTC. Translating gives CASRAGQGSYNEQFF.

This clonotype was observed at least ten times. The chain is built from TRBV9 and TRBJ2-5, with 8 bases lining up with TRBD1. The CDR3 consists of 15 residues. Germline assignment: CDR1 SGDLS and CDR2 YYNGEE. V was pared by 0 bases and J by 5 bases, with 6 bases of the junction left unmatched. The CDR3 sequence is CASSVGSGQGETQYF. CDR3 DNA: TGTGCCAGCAGCGTAGGCTCCGGACAGGGTGAGACCCAGTACTTC. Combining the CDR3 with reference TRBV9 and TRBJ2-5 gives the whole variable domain DSGVTQTPKHLITATGQRVTLRCSPRSGDLSVYWYQQSLDQGLQFLIQYYNGEERAKGNILERFSAQQFPDLHSELNLSSLELGDSALYFCASSVGSGQGETQYFGPGTRLLVL.

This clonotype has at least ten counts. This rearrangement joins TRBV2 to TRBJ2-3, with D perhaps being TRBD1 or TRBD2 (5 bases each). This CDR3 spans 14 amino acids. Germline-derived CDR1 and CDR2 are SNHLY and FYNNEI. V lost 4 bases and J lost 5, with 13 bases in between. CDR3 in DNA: TGTGCCAGCAGTGGACCGGGGCGACAAGATACGCAGTATTTT. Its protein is CASSGPGRQDTQYF.

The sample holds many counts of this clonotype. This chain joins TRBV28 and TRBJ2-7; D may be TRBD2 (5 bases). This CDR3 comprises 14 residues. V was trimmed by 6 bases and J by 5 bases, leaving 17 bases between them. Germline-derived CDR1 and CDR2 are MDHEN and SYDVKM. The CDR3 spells CASSHFRGPHEQYF. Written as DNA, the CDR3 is TGTGCCAGCAGCCACTTCCGGGGTCCCCACGAGCAGTACTTC.

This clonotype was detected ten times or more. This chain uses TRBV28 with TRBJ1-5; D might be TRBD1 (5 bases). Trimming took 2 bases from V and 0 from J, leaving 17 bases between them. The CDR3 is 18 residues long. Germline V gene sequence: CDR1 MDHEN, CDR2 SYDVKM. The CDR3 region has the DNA TGTGCCAGCAGTTTAGGCGGGGCAGGGTCTCATAGCAATCAGCCCCAGCATTTT. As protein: CASSLGGAGSHSNQPQHF.